These T cell receptor beta chains were read from a single sample in a study of cytomegalovirus exposure and HLA in healthy donors. The table came from immunoSEQ multiplex PCR; TCRdb's copy has only in-frame clones and leaves some out. The data hold 110,000 or so clones, with roughly 70% observed a single time. The specimen sequenced was PBMCs. These TCRs come from a woman between 50 and 59 years old in good health and CMV-seropositive. Each CDR3 is given with its conserved first and last residue. The D gene is left open where the match is weak. Clone size is stated in some rows and not others, as once, few, many or a class when expanded.

v_call,clone_size,j_call,d_call,cdr3_nt,cdr3_aa
TRBV28,.,TRBJ2-4,.,TGTGCCAGCAGTTTACGGCGGGAAGCCAAAAACATTCAGTACTTC,CASSLRREAKNIQYF
TRBV28,.,TRBJ1-1,TRBD1,TGTGCCAGCAGACCCTCGACAGGGAGTACTGAAGCTTTCTTT,CASRPSTGSTEAFF
TRBV5-1,.,TRBJ2-1,TRBD2,TGCGCCAGCAGCACGGGACTAGCGGATTACAATGAGCAGTTCTTC,CASSTGLADYNEQFF
TRBV6-6,once,TRBJ1-5,.,TGTGCCAGCAGTTACTCGGGCAGCAATCAGCCCCAGCATTTT,CASSYSGSNQPQHF
TRBV27,.,TRBJ2-7,TRBD1,TGTGCCAGCAGTTTATCGACAGGGTCCTACGAGCAGTACTTC,CASSLSTGSYEQYF
TRBV10-1,once,TRBJ2-1,.,TGCGCCAGCAGTGCTGAGGAGGGGCCTAAGGATGAGCAGTTCTTC,CASSAEEGPKDEQFF
TRBV5-1,.,TRBJ1-3,TRBD1,TGCGCCAGCAGCGACAGGGGGCAAGGAAACACCATATATTTT,CASSDRGQGNTIYF
TRBV7-9,.,TRBJ1-1,.,TGTGCCAGCAGCCTTGGGACACAAGAAGCTTTCTTT,CASSLGTQEAFF
TRBV6-1,.,TRBJ1-1,.,TGTGCCAGCAGTGAGGGAGGGGTGAACACTGAAGCTTTCTTT,CASSEGGVNTEAFF
TRBV27,.,TRBJ1-2,.,TGTGCCAGCAGCTCCACAGAGGGTTCGCGGGGCTACACCTTC,CASSSTEGSRGYTF
TRBV5-4,.,TRBJ2-4,TRBD1,TGTGCCAGCAGCCGGACAGGGGGAGCCAAAAACATTCAGTACTTC,CASSRTGGAKNIQYF
TRBV18,.,TRBJ1-2,.,TGTGCCAGCTCACTTTCGACAGGCTTAGACTATGGCTACACCTTC,CASSLSTGLDYGYTF
TRBV4-2,.,TRBJ2-1,TRBD2,TGTGCCAGCAGCCAAGTCAGAGCGGGGGGGTTTGTCAAGTTCTTC,CASSQVRAGGFVKFF
TRBV5-1,.,TRBJ2-6,.,TGCGCCAGCAGCTTTTCAGGTTCAGGGGCCAACGTCCTGACTTTC,CASSFSGSGANVLTF
TRBV29-1,.,TRBJ1-5,TRBD1,TGCAGCGTTTGGGACAGGGCAGGCAATCAGCCCCAGCATTTT,CSVWDRAGNQPQHF
TRBV30,.,TRBJ2-7,.,TGTGCCTGGAGAAAGGGGCTCTCCTACGAGCAGTACTTC,CAWRKGLSYEQYF
TRBV7-2,once,TRBJ2-5,TRBD2,TGTGCCAGCAGCTCCACCGTAGCGGGAGCGAAGGAGACCCAGTACTTC,CASSSTVAGAKETQYF
TRBV4-3,.,TRBJ2-2,TRBD2,TGCGCCAGCAGCCTTGGCGGGAGGATGAACACCGGGGAGCTGTTTTTT,CASSLGGRMNTGELFF
TRBV7-9,.,TRBJ1-2,.,TGTGCCAGCAGCTTTGAGGGCCCAAATCCTAACTATGGCTACACCTTC,CASSFEGPNPNYGYTF
TRBV7-2,.,TRBJ2-1,.,TGTGCCAGCAGCTTAGAGGTCCTAGCAGATGAGCAGTTCTTC,CASSLEVLADEQFF